A single sample is the source of the 24 T cell receptor beta chains below, sequenced in a study of T cell changes during pregnancy in multiple sclerosis. Clones were sequenced by immunoSEQ multiplex PCR, and TCRdb holds only the in-frame ones, with some missing. This table holds about 79,000 clones, 90% to 95% found once. The sequencing here drew on peripheral blood, taken in the second trimester of pregnancy. The source of these receptors is a female donor in good health, enrolled as a control in a pregnancy study.

The J gene is TRBJ2-1, the V gene TRBV6-5; TRBD2 matches at 14 bases. V shed 2 bases, J shed 7 bases, and the junction held 1 base outside the gene matches. This CDR3 has 15 amino acids. Germline-derived CDR1 and CDR2 are MNHEY and SVGAGI. CDR3 DNA: TGTGCCAGCAGTTACGGGACTAGCGGGGGAAATGAGCAGTTCTTC. Translating gives CASSYGTSGGNEQFF.

This sequence joins TRBV7-9 and TRBJ2-5; D unclear. V lost 6 bases to trimming and J lost 4 bases, with 15 bases between them. Germline lookup yields CDR1 SEHNR and CDR2 FQNEAQ (reference sequence). The CDR3 runs to 14 residues. The CDR3 sequence: CASRTGSLGETQYF. In DNA form, the CDR3 reads TGTGCCAGCAGGACCGGGTCCCTGGGAGAGACCCAGTACTTC.

About this clone: The sample has other DNA sequences that encode this CDR3 too. In DNA form, the CDR3 reads TGTGCCAGCAGTTACGCACAGGGCAACGAAGAAAAACTGTTTTTT. It encodes CASSYAQGNEEKLFF. The J gene is TRBJ1-4, the V gene TRBV6-5; tentative D call: TRBD1 (6 bases). Trimming left V 2 bases short and J 8 bases short, with 15 bases between. The V gene's germline CDR1 is MNHEY and CDR2 SVGAGI. This CDR3 has 15 amino acids.

The chain has TRBV30 and TRBJ1-2; 8 bases line up with TRBD1. V trimming: 2 bases; J trimming: 2 bases; junction bases outside the gene matches: 4. The germline gives CDR1 GTSNPN, CDR2 SVGIG (reference sequence). The CDR3 has 14 amino acids. The chain's CDR3 is CAWSRTGTNYGYTF. The DNA of the CDR3 is TGTGCCTGGAGTAGGACAGGGACCAACTATGGCTACACCTTC.

The V and J genes are TRBV5-5 and TRBJ2-7, with D perhaps TRBD1 (5 bases). Germline V gene data show CDR1 as SGHKS and CDR2 as YYEKEE (reference sequence). V was shortened by 1 base and J by 5 bases, with 13 bases between the two germline ends. The CDR3 has 14 residues. The CDR3 loop is CASSLLRVYHEQYF. In DNA form, the CDR3 reads TGTGCCAGCAGCTTGCTCAGGGTTTACCACGAGCAGTACTTC.

With respect to this clone: An end of the junction does not agree with germline; a read error may underlie this. V and J are TRBV7-7 and TRBJ2-7, with 12 positions matching TRBD2. The CDR3 runs 16 residues. In germline, CDR1 is SSHAT, CDR2 FNYEAQ (reference sequence). This chain's CDR3 is CASSLGPTSGSYEQYF. The CDR3, as DNA: TGTGCTAGCAGCTTAGGGCCGACTAGCGGGAGCTACGAGCAGTACTTC.

The rearrangement links TRBV7-9 to TRBJ1-2; D is ambiguous. The CDR3 is 14 residues long. Germline assignment: CDR1 SEHNR and CDR2 FQNEAQ (reference sequence). The V and J ends lost 0 bases and 5 bases respectively, with 10 bases between them. In nucleotides, the CDR3 is TGTGCCAGCAGCTTAGCGCGCGGGCCGTATGGCTACACCTTC. It is translated as CASSLARGPYGYTF. Full variable domain (rest looked up from reference TRBV7-9 and TRBJ1-2): DTGVSQNPRHKITKRGQNVTFRCDPISEHNRLYWYRQTLGQGPEFLTYFQNEAQLEKSRLLSDRFSAERPKGSFSTLEIQRTEQGDSAMYLCASSLARGPYGYTFGSGTRLTVV.

This clone was picked up a small number of times. V usage is TRBV9 and J usage is TRBJ1-1, with a weak D call TRBD1 (5 bases). Between the trimmed V and J ends, which lost 4 bases and 1 base, there was a span of 11 bases. The CDR3 runs to 14 residues. CDR1 is SGDLS, CDR2 YYNGEE, per germline. This CDR3 reads CASSPGLPNTEAFF. CDR3 coding DNA: TGTGCCAGCAGCCCGGGACTGCCGAACACTGAAGCTTTCTTT.

A single count supports this clone. This sequence joins TRBV11-1 and TRBJ1-2; 9 bases fit TRBD1. Germline-derived CDR1 and CDR2 are SGHAT and FQDESV (reference sequence). The CDR3 extends over 14 amino acids. V was clipped by 4 bases and J by 5 bases; unmatched bases: 5. The CDR3 here is CASSSGQGKYGYTF. The CDR3 coding sequence is TGTGCCAGCAGCTCGGGACAGGGTAAATATGGCTACACCTTC.

V gene TRBV10-3 combines with J gene TRBJ1-1; weak D call: TRBD1 (5 bases). CDR1 and CDR2 (germline): ENHRY, SYGVKD. The CDR3 is 13 residues long. V was trimmed by 10 bases and J by 4 bases, leaving 16 bases between them. CDR3 bases: TGTGCCACCGTGGAGGGGCGAGGCACTGAAGCTTTCTTT. Encoded protein: CATVEGRGTEAFF.

This sequence joins TRBV28 and TRBJ1-6; the D gene is possibly TRBD1 (5 bases). This CDR3 has 15 residues. Germline loops: CDR1 MDHEN, CDR2 SYDVKM. The V and J ends lost 3 bases and 9 bases respectively, with 15 bases between them. For the CDR3, the DNA is TGTGCCAGCAGTTTTTCACCGCAGGGTGGTTCACCCCTCCACTTT. It codes for CASSFSPQGGSPLHF.

This chain uses TRBV4-1 with TRBJ2-1, with 12 bases fitting TRBD2. The CDR3 has 16 residues. The V and J ends lost 4 bases and 2 bases, in that order; junction bases with no gene match: 3. Looked up from germline, CDR1 is MGHRA and CDR2 is YSYEKL. The CDR3 DNA reads TGCGCCAGCAGCCGCGGACTAGCGGGGCCCTACAATGAGCAGTTCTTC. Translating it yields CASSRGLAGPYNEQFF.

This clone appeared once. The V and J genes are TRBV27 and TRBJ2-3; 7 bases agree with TRBD1. Trimming removed 9 bases from V and 6 bases from J; junction bases left unmatched: 9. From germline, CDR1 is MNHEY and CDR2 SMNVEV (reference sequence). The CDR3 runs 13 residues. The CDR3 DNA sequence: TGTGCCAGTAGATTGACAGGGATGGATACGCAGTATTTT. This gives the protein CASRLTGMDTQYF.

The chain recombines TRBV10-3 with TRBJ1-5, with TRBD1 matching 7 bases. V shed 2 bases and J 2 bases; nucleotides not matched to a gene: 6. CDR3 length equals 16 residues. Germline V CDR1 and CDR2: ENHRY, SYGVKD. The CDR3 region has the DNA TGTGCCATCAGTGAGACCGAGACAGGGCGCAATCAGCCCCAGCATTTT. This encodes CAISETETGRNQPQHF.

The chain links TRBV11-2 to TRBJ1-6, with D possibly TRBD1 on 5 matching bases. Germline V gene lookup returns CDR1 SGHAT and CDR2 FQNNGV. With 0 bases removed from V and 6 bases from J, the gap between germline ends came to 18 bases. The CDR3 has 18 residues. For the CDR3, the DNA is TGTGCCAGCAGCTTAGATCCCGCAGGGTTTAGTGGTAATTCACCCCTCCACTTT. This sequence encodes CASSLDPAGFSGNSPLHF.

The J gene is TRBJ1-6, the V gene TRBV12-5, with 10 bases fitting TRBD1. The junction had 9 bases not matched to a gene; V was cut back by 6 bases and J by 7 bases. CDR1 is LGHNT, CDR2 FRNRAP, per germline. The CDR3 is 16 amino acids. The CDR3 loop is CASGPGQGLKNSPLHF. The CDR3 DNA reads TGTGCTAGTGGCCCGGGACAGGGGCTGAAAAATTCACCCCTCCACTTT.

This clone was counted only a few times. The chain couples TRBV27 to TRBJ1-6; 11 bases fit TRBD1. V shed 5 bases and J 8 bases; nucleotides not matched to a gene: 8. CDR1 and CDR2 from the germline V gene are MNHEY and SMNVEV (reference sequence). The CDR3 has 16 residues. CDR3 in amino acids: CASSPWTGGADSPLHF. The CDR3 DNA sequence: TGTGCCAGCAGTCCGTGGACAGGGGGCGCCGATTCACCCCTCCACTTT.

This clone came up once. The chain combines TRBV6-6 with TRBJ1-2; D possibly corresponds to TRBD1 (5 bases). This CDR3 has 13 residues. The V gene's germline CDR1 is MNHNY and CDR2 SVGAGI (reference sequence). V was pared by 5 bases and J by 12 bases, with 19 bases between. The CDR3 region has the DNA TGTGCCAGCAGTCAAAGCACACCCAGGGCGCACACCTTC. Translated: CASSQSTPRAHTF.

The chain is built from TRBV2 and TRBJ2-3; TRBD1 aligns across 10 bases. CDR1 SNHLY and CDR2 FYNNEI come from the germline V gene. V shed 6 bases, J shed 2 bases, and the junction held 8 bases outside the gene matches. This CDR3 has 16 residues. In DNA, the CDR3 is TGTGCCAGCAGGAGGGGGGGACAGGGGAACACAGATACGCAGTATTTT. Its protein is CASRRGGQGNTDTQYF.

This sequence joins TRBV4-3 and TRBJ1-5, with D possibly matching TRBD1 (6 bases). This CDR3 has 16 amino acids. Germline V gene sequence: CDR1 LGHNA, CDR2 YSLEER. V was trimmed by 0 bases and J by 1 base, leaving 10 bases between them. CDR3: CASSQEQGRSNQPQHF. CDR3 bases: TGCGCCAGCAGCCAAGAACAGGGTCGGAGCAATCAGCCCCAGCATTTT.

The chain uses TRBV7-2 and TRBJ2-2, with D possibly TRBD2 on 5 matching bases. Trimming pared 3 bases from V and 4 bases from J, leaving 9 bases between. The length of the CDR3 is 14 residues. Germline CDR1 is SGHTA and CDR2 is FQGNSA. The CDR3 is CASSFGLSTGELFF. Here the CDR3 DNA reads TGTGCCAGCAGCTTCGGACTGAGCACCGGGGAGCTGTTTTTT.

V gene TRBV15 combines with J gene TRBJ2-3; 10 bases map to TRBD2. CDR3 length: 13 residues. The V gene's germline CDR1 is LNHNV and CDR2 YYDKDF (reference sequence). Trimming removed 6 bases from V and 5 bases from J; junction bases left unmatched: 2. The CDR3 DNA follows: TGTGCCACCAGACTAGCGGGGAGAGATACGCAGTATTTT. As protein: CATRLAGRDTQYF.

The chain links TRBV15 to TRBJ2-2; TRBD1 aligns across 8 bases. Germline V gene sequence: CDR1 LNHNV, CDR2 YYDKDF (reference sequence). This CDR3 is 15 amino acids long. V dropped 5 bases and J dropped 5; count of bases not matched to a gene: 7. The CDR3 coding sequence is TGTGCCACCAGCGGGCGGACAGGGAGGACCGGGGAGCTGTTTTTT. Protein sequence: CATSGRTGRTGELFF.

The rearrangement joins TRBV4-1 to TRBJ2-3; weak D call: TRBD2 (5 bases). V was trimmed by 6 bases and J by 6 bases, leaving 10 bases between them. The CDR3 has 12 residues. The V gene's germline CDR1 is MGHRA and CDR2 YSYEKL. The CDR3 nucleotides read TGCGCCAGCAGTCGCCCGGGGGATACGCAGTATTTT. Its translation is CASSRPGDTQYF.